What follows are 14 T cell receptor beta chains derived from one specimen sequenced in a study of T cells in Graves' hyperthyroidism and ophthalmopathy. It was RNA transcripts that yielded the amplified TCR beta CDR3 regions. With the HTBI primer set, the TCR CDR3 went through a first round of RT-PCR. TCRdb fed the multiplex PCR reads into MiXCR, producing one record per CDR3 protein. The top ten clones hold more than 7% of a sample with approximately 500,000 distinct CDR3 sequences, around 46% of them seen once. The sample taken for sequencing was peripheral blood or thyroid tissue (not recorded which). The receptor source for this set is a young woman with Graves' hyperthyroidism.

This clonotype was counted at least ten times. The chain joins TRBV24-1 to TRBJ2-3; the D is unclear. Trimming shortened V by 0 bases and J by 5 bases, and 5 bases separated the two germline ends. From germline, CDR1 is KGHDR and CDR2 SFDVKD. The length of the CDR3 is 13 residues. The CDR3 region has the DNA TGTGCCACCAGTGATTTGGGGCGAGATACGCAGTATTTT. Amino acids: CATSDLGRDTQYF.

Comments on this clonotype: The CDR3 ends on some other residue instead of the conserved phenylalanine or tryptophan, so this is likely a read error. This sequence joins TRBV30 and TRBJ1-2; D call uncertain. Trimming removed 1 base at V and 8 bases at J, with 11 bases between. The CDR3 spans 12 residues. The germline V gene has CDR1 GTSNPN and CDR2 SVGIG (reference sequence). For the CDR3, the DNA is TGTGCCTGGAGTGCCCCCGTTGGCGGCTACACCCTC. It encodes CAWSAPVGGYTL.

This clonotype was observed at least ten times. The chain carries TRBV2 and TRBJ2-5; D gene unclear. The V gene's germline CDR1 is SNHLY and CDR2 FYNNEI. There are 14 residues in the CDR3. The V and J ends lost 3 bases and 2 bases respectively, with 10 bases between them. The CDR3 coding sequence is TGTGCCAGCAGTGACCCTAGGCAGCAAGAGACCCAGTACTTC. Amino acid sequence: CASSDPRQQETQYF.

The table lists this clonotype with many counts. This chain connects TRBV20-1 to TRBJ1-5; 7 bases map to TRBD1. This CDR3 has 13 residues. Germline V gives CDR1 DFQATT, CDR2 SNEGSKA (reference sequence). V lost 6 bases to trimming and J lost 2 bases; unmatched junction nucleotides: 4. The CDR3 sequence: CSAPTGGNQPQHF. In DNA, the CDR3 is TGCAGTGCCCCAACAGGGGGCAATCAGCCCCAGCATTTT.

CDR3 in amino acids: CASSQRRTSELDTQYF. CDR3 sequence (DNA): TGTGCCAGCAGCCAAAGAAGGACTAGCGAACTAGATACGCAGTATTTT. The chain is built from TRBV14 and TRBJ2-3, with 9 bases matching TRBD2. In germline, CDR1 is SGHDN, CDR2 FVKESK. The CDR3 extends over 16 amino acids. The ends lost 2 bases at V and 5 bases at J; junction bases unmatched: 8.

The CDR3 here is CSASGVELAGAYEQYF. CDR3 bases: TGCAGTGCTAGCGGAGTTGAGTTAGCGGGGGCCTACGAGCAGTACTTC. The gene calls are TRBV20-1 and TRBJ2-7; 9 nucleotides match TRBD2. Germline V gene data show CDR1 as DFQATT and CDR2 as SNEGSKA (reference sequence). The CDR3 runs to 16 residues. V shed 3 bases and J 2 bases; nucleotides not matched to a gene: 11.

The table lists this clonotype with many counts. The V and J genes are TRBV15 and TRBJ1-6; no firm D call. Germline CDR1 is LNHNV and CDR2 is YYDKDF (reference sequence). The CDR3 covers 17 residues. V lost 1 base and J 0 bases, leaving 10 bases between the germline ends. The chain's CDR3 is CATSRVFASSYNSPLHF. DNA for the CDR3: TGTGCCACCAGCAGAGTATTTGCGAGCTCCTATAATTCACCCCTCCACTTT.

The chain combines TRBV7-3 with TRBJ1-4, with D tentatively TRBD1 (5 bases). Germline V gives CDR1 SGHTA, CDR2 FQGTGA. The V end was cut by 5 bases, the J end by 8 bases, with 12 bases between. The CDR3 contains 13 residues. Written as DNA, the CDR3 is TGTGCCAGCAGCCCGGGACGGGAAGAAAAACTGTTTTTT. Translating gives CASSPGREEKLFF.

As regards this clonotype: Relative to the germline gene, one junction end is altered; a read error may explain this. The chain joins TRBV7-9 to TRBJ2-2; 8 nucleotides match TRBD1. CDR3 size: 13 residues. Germline V gene sequence: CDR1 SEHNR, CDR2 FQNEAQ (reference sequence). CDR3 residues: CASSTDRDGELFF. The CDR3 region has the DNA TGCGCCAGCAGCACGGACAGGGACGGGGAGCTGTTTTTT.

This clonotype was observed many times. The chain carries TRBV4-1 and TRBJ2-7; 7 nucleotides match TRBD2. From germline, CDR1 is MGHRA and CDR2 YSYEKL. V was clipped by 4 bases and J by 0 bases; unmatched bases: 6. The CDR3 sequence is 15 residues long. The CDR3, as DNA: TGCGCCAGCAGCCCCCGTCGGGGGGACTCCTACGAGCAGTACTTC. It codes for CASSPRRGDSYEQYF.

As for this clonotype: This may stem from a read error, because a much larger clone lies one nucleotide away. This chain uses TRBV4-1 with TRBJ2-7, with D perhaps being TRBD1 or TRBD2 (7 bases each). V was shortened by 1 base and J by 6 bases, with 22 bases between the two germline ends. Germline-derived CDR1 and CDR2 are MGHRA and YSYEKL. The CDR3 covers 17 residues. The CDR3 sequence is CASSQVGGGAGGAEQYF. The CDR3 DNA follows: TGCGCCAGCAGCCAAGTCGGAGGGGGGGCAGGGGGTGCCGAGCAGTACTTC.

This clonotype was recorded many times. V and J are TRBV7-2 and TRBJ2-5; D uncertain. This CDR3 has 14 amino acids. Per germline, CDR1 SGHTA and CDR2 FQGNSA. Trimming cost V 1 base and J 0 bases, with 6 bases left between them. The DNA for the CDR3 is TGTGCCAGCAGCTTAGGAGTCTACCAAGAGACCCAGTACTTC. As protein: CASSLGVYQETQYF.

This clonotype was observed once. Given a much more abundant clone one base away, this may be a read error. V is TRBV7-6 and J is TRBJ2-7; D possibly corresponds to TRBD2 (6 bases). The CDR3 is 12 amino acids. The germline V gene has CDR1 SGHVS and CDR2 FNYEAQ. The CDR3 protein is CASSGRLVTQHF. The CDR3 DNA is TGTGCCAGCAGCGGACGACTAGTTACACAGCACTTC.

The V call is TRBV24-1, the J call TRBJ2-5, with a tentative D call TRBD2 (5 bases). The CDR3 spans 16 residues. CDR1 and CDR2 from the germline V gene are KGHDR and SFDVKD. The ends were cut back, 7 bases at V and 1 base at J, with 18 bases in the middle. CDR3 bases: TGTGCCACCAGCGTGCGCCGGGATGATTTCCAAGAGACCCAGTACTTC. It yields the protein CATSVRRDDFQETQYF.